This T cell receptor beta chain comes out of a study of T cell responses to AZD1222 COVID-19 vaccine. Points from the study as a whole: In the spike-specific TCR repertoire, nearly half reportedly target unmutated variant regions. CD4 TCRs associated with vaccination spanned spike, dominating at 160-218 and 743-854.

Note on this clone: The antigen remains undetermined.

Data came from immunoSEQ multiplex PCR; TCRdb stores just in-frame clones and leaves some out. This sample has more than 150,000 clones, with around 87% found just once. CDR3 size: 14 residues. Germline V CDR1 and CDR2: ENHRY, SYGVKD. The ends were cut back, 6 bases at V and 4 bases at J, with 10 bases in the middle. This TCR came from an adult in good health. Sequences were derived from peripheral blood, sampled on day 0 of MenACWY control vaccination. The chain couples TRBV10-3 to TRBJ2-6, with unresolved D. CDR3 sequence: CAISPTLGANVLTF. The DNA for the CDR3 is TGTGCCATCAGCCCAACCCTCGGGGCCAACGTCCTGACTTTC.